What follows is one T cell receptor (beta chain) and its context. Its antigen is as yet unknown. This entry belongs to a study of identical twins' blood T cells. Study-level results: Environmental influences on twin similarity could not be excluded.

Via MiXCR, TCRdb re-called the 5' RACE reads, giving one row per CDR3 protein. The table lists 350,000 to 450,000 distinct CDR3 sequences, over 25% of them singletons. Germline values: CDR1 SGHRS, CDR2 YFSETQ. After removal of 4 bases from V and 7 bases from J, the junction contained 10 bases not matched to a gene. CDR3 size: 15 residues. The source material was PBMCs. This chain uses TRBV5-1 with TRBJ2-1; the match to TRBD2 covers 8 bases. The sequence derives from a woman aged 18-49 years in good health. CDR3 nucleotides: TGCGCCAGCAGCATAACCGGGACTAGGGGGAATGAGCAGTTCTTC. Amino acid sequence: CASSITGTRGNEQFF.